This T cell receptor beta chain was captured by sequencing in a study of blood T cells in healthy people across ages. Samples each had at least 5 micrograms of total RNA extracted. The CDR3 spans 13 residues. From germline, CDR1 is ENHRY and CDR2 SYGVKD. Trimming at V came to 6 bases and at J to 4 bases, leaving 4 bases not matched to a gene. This clonotype occurred once. Its matching antigen is unknown. PCR was performed a second time for roughly 7 to 12 cycles using a sample-barcoded 5' primer and a J-beta primer mix. Each of the cDNA molecules was tagged by a template-switch adaptor with 12 random nucleotides. TCRdb recomputed calls from the 5' RACE reads with MiXCR, one row per CDR3 protein. The sample consists of about 320,000 distinct CDR3 sequences, roughly a quarter of them appearing once. Study findings and constraints: A roughly linear fall in TCR beta diversity per million T cells was seen with increasing age. Investigators viewed diversity estimates from one million T cells as underestimates, the study reported.

The sequence derives from a woman aged 65 to 85 in good health. The chain combines TRBV10-3 with TRBJ2-5; 8 positions match TRBD1. The sample consisted of blood. Here the CDR3 reads CAIRSGGVETQYF. The CDR3 bases are TGTGCCATCAGGTCAGGGGGCGTAGAGACCCAGTACTTC.